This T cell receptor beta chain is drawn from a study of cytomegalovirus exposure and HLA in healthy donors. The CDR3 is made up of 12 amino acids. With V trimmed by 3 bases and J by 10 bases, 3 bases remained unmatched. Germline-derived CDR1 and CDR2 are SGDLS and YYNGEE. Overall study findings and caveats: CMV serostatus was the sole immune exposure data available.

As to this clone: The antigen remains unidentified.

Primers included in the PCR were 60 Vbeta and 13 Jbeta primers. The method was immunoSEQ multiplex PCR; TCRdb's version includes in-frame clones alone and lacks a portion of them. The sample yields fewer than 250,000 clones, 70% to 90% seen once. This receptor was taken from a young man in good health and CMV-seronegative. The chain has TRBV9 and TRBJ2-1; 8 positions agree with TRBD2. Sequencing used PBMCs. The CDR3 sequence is CASSASGWEQFF. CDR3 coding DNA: TGTGCCAGCAGCGCTAGCGGGTGGGAGCAGTTCTTC. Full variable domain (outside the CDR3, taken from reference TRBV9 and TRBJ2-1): DSGVTQTPKHLITATGQRVTLRCSPRSGDLSVYWYQQSLDQGLQFLIQYYNGEERAKGNILERFSAQQFPDLHSELNLSSLELGDSALYFCASSASGWEQFFGPGTRLTVL.